These 16 T cell receptor beta chains came from one sample sequenced in a study of T cell responses to AZD1222 COVID-19 vaccine. The repertoire was sequenced with immunoSEQ multiplex PCR; TCRdb's copy has only in-frame clones and lacks some. Here the sample spans roughly 93,000 clones, roughly 90% being singletons. The material sequenced was peripheral blood, taken on day 0 of AZD1222 vaccination. All receptors come from an adult in good health.

This chain connects TRBV4-3 to TRBJ2-7; D is uncertain. The germline V and J ends were trimmed by 0 bases and 1 base, with 19 bases remaining between them. This CDR3 spans 18 amino acids. In germline, CDR1 is LGHNA, CDR2 YSLEER. CDR3 in DNA: TGCGCCAGCAGCCAAGATAGTCCGGATGGCAGCATTTCCTACGAGCAGTACTTC. Its protein product is CASSQDSPDGSISYEQYF.

V gene TRBV11-3 combines with J gene TRBJ2-1; D gene uncertain. The CDR3 consists of 15 residues. The germline V gene has CDR1 SGHNT and CDR2 YENEEA. The germline V and J ends were trimmed by 0 bases and 3 bases, with 9 bases remaining between them. Here the CDR3 reads CASSLDFEVYNEQFF. CDR3 sequence (DNA): TGTGCCAGCAGCTTAGATTTTGAGGTCTACAATGAGCAGTTCTTC.

V is TRBV6-2 or TRBV6-3 and J is TRBJ2-3; D is perhaps TRBD2 (5 bases). V lost 4 bases and J 6 bases, leaving 11 bases between the germline ends. The CDR3 extends over 13 amino acids. CDR1 is MNHEY and CDR2 is SVGEGT in the germline V gene. CDR3 bases: TGTGCCAGCAGTTTTCTCCCGGGGGATACGCAGTATTTT. Amino acid sequence: CASSFLPGDTQYF.

The J gene is TRBJ2-7, the V gene TRBV7-2; 9 positions match TRBD1. There are 13 residues in the CDR3. From germline, CDR1 is SGHTA and CDR2 FQGNSA. V was clipped by 5 bases and J by 3 bases; unmatched bases: 2. This CDR3 is CASSTGQGYEQYF. CDR3 nucleotides: TGTGCCAGCAGCACGGGACAGGGCTACGAGCAGTACTTC.

V gene TRBV6-5 combines with J gene TRBJ1-2; TRBD1 is a possible D gene (6 bases). The CDR3 is 15 amino acids. Per germline, CDR1 MNHEY and CDR2 SVGAGI. V was shortened by 0 bases and J by 5 bases, with 13 bases between the two germline ends. The CDR3 loop is CASSYSGGAGYGYTF. The CDR3 coding sequence is TGTGCCAGCAGTTACTCGGGGGGGGCAGGGTATGGCTACACCTTC.

The chain joins TRBV18 to TRBJ1-1; tentatively, D is TRBD1 (6 bases). V lost 2 bases and J lost 2, with 15 bases in between. Germline CDR1 is KGHSH and CDR2 is LQKENI. CDR3 length equals 16 residues. DNA for the CDR3: TGTGCCAGCTCACCAGGTGAGGGGGGGAGAAACACTGAAGCTTTCTTT. This codes for CASSPGEGGRNTEAFF.

The rearrangement joins TRBV4-3 to TRBJ1-4; TRBD1 might be the D (6 bases). The CDR3 length is 18 residues. V lost 0 bases, J lost 3 bases, and 17 bases lay in between. The germline CDR1 and CDR2 sequences are LGHNA and YSLEER. Here the CDR3 DNA reads TGCGCCAGCAGCCAAGATCGGGGGCTGGGGGCAGCTAATGAAAAACTGTTTTTT. Translating it yields CASSQDRGLGAANEKLFF.

The table lists this clone with a count of one. The chain uses TRBV10-3 and TRBJ1-2, with D uncertain. The germline gives CDR1 ENHRY, CDR2 SYGVKD. The length of the CDR3 is 12 residues. With 8 bases removed from V and 3 bases from J, the gap between germline ends came to 10 bases. The CDR3 sequence is CAIERSHYGYTF. CDR3 DNA: TGTGCCATCGAAAGGTCCCACTATGGCTACACCTTC.

The chain couples TRBV12-2 to TRBJ1-5; the DNA was not used to check the table's D call, TRBD1. TRBV12-2 is assigned pseudogene status. The CDR3 loop spans 15 amino acids. CDR3 protein: CASRKPGTGRQPQHF. CDR3 nucleotides: TGTGCAAGTCGCAAACCTGGGACAGGACGCCAGCCCCAGCATTTT.

V is TRBV6-5 and J is TRBJ1-5; D uncertain. The V gene lost 7 bases and the J gene lost 4 bases, with 17 bases spanning the gap. This CDR3 comprises 15 residues. CDR1 and CDR2 (germline): MNHEY, SVGAGI. CDR3 DNA sequence: TGTGCCAGCACACGGGAGAGAGTAGGAAATCAGCCCCAGCATTTT. Translated, it gives CASTRERVGNQPQHF.

The chain combines TRBV11-2 with TRBJ2-7; 15 nucleotides match TRBD2. Germline CDR1 SGHAT, CDR2 FQNNGV. The J segment lost 4 bases and the V segment lost 5 bases, leaving 3 bases of the junction unmatched. The CDR3 runs to 15 residues. The CDR3 reads CASSGGTSGRYEQYF. In DNA, the CDR3 is TGTGCCAGCAGCGGCGGGACTAGCGGGAGGTACGAGCAGTACTTC.

The chain couples TRBV4-3 to TRBJ2-7, with TRBD1 matching over 7 bases. V was pared by 0 bases and J by 5 bases, with 10 bases of the junction left unmatched. The CDR3 is 16 residues long. Germline V gives CDR1 LGHNA, CDR2 YSLEER. The CDR3 DNA reads TGCGCCAGCAGCCAAGATCGGGCAGGGGGTCGGGACGAGCAGTACTTC. Protein product: CASSQDRAGGRDEQYF.

J is TRBJ2-1 and V is TRBV9; the match to TRBD2 covers 12 bases. Germline V gene lookup returns CDR1 SGDLS and CDR2 YYNGEE. Germline trimming cut 0 bases from V and 5 bases from J; bases unmatched to any gene: 0. There are 15 residues in the CDR3. The chain's CDR3 is CASSVGTSGNNEQFF. In DNA form, the CDR3 reads TGTGCCAGCAGCGTAGGGACTAGCGGGAACAATGAGCAGTTCTTC. The full variable domain, with the rest looked up from reference TRBV9 and TRBJ2-1, is DSGVTQTPKHLITATGQRVTLRCSPRSGDLSVYWYQQSLDQGLQFLIQYYNGEERAKGNILERFSAQQFPDLHSELNLSSLELGDSALYFCASSVGTSGNNEQFFGPGTRLTVL.

The chain recombines TRBV30 with TRBJ2-7; no firm D call. The CDR3 runs 12 residues. Germline lookup yields CDR1 GTSNPN and CDR2 SVGIG (reference sequence). Trimming removed 2 bases from V and 5 bases from J, with 10 bases in between. Here the CDR3 reads CAWSLTLNEQYF. DNA for the CDR3: TGTGCCTGGAGTCTTACACTGAACGAGCAGTACTTC.

The sample holds a few counts of this clone. The chain joins TRBV11-2 to TRBJ2-7; 8 positions agree with TRBD1. J was trimmed by 1 base and V by 3 bases; bases with no gene match: 8. The CDR3 has 16 residues. The germline gives CDR1 SGHAT, CDR2 FQNNGV. CDR3 in amino acids: CASSFERDRRSYEQYF. Written as DNA, the CDR3 is TGTGCCAGCAGCTTCGAAAGGGACAGGCGGTCCTACGAGCAGTACTTC.

V and J are TRBV7-9 and TRBJ1-2; 7 positions agree with TRBD1. After removal of 6 bases from V and 8 bases from J, the junction contained 9 bases not matched to a gene. CDR1 and CDR2 from the germline V gene are SEHNR and FQNEAQ (reference sequence). The CDR3 consists of 13 residues. CDR3 sequence (DNA): TGTGCCAGCAGTGAGGGGGCGCCGGGGGGCTACACCTTC. It specifies CASSEGAPGGYTF.